This is a list of T cell receptor beta chains from one sample in a study of T cells after yellow fever vaccination. TCRdb re-derived calls from the 5' RACE reads in MiXCR, one entry per CDR3 protein. The repertoire holds 350,000 to 450,000 distinct CDR3 sequences, roughly a sixth seen once, with 18% in the top ten. This material consisted of PBMCs, taken before the yellow fever booster vaccination. Receptors originate from a man aged 18 to 30 who received the YFV17D yellow fever vaccine. Both conserved end residues are trimmed from each CDR3.

v_gene	j_gene	CDR3aa
TRBV7-2	TRBJ2-3	ASSLAAGIDTQY
TRBV5-1	TRBJ2-1	ASSLGRPYNEQF
TRBV20-1	TRBJ2-2	SATVRAPWELF
TRBV7-2	TRBJ2-3	ASSLVGGDTDTQY
TRBV27	TRBJ2-3	ASGPIGGSPTDTQY
TRBV15	TRBJ2-5	ATSREAQAELAQY
TRBV7-3	TRBJ2-5	ASSLAGVDQETQY
TRBV15	TRBJ2-1	ATSKQASGGTNEQF
TRBV5-5	TRBJ2-1	ASSLTSGAEF
TRBV7-9	TRBJ2-3	ASSLLAGAITDTQY